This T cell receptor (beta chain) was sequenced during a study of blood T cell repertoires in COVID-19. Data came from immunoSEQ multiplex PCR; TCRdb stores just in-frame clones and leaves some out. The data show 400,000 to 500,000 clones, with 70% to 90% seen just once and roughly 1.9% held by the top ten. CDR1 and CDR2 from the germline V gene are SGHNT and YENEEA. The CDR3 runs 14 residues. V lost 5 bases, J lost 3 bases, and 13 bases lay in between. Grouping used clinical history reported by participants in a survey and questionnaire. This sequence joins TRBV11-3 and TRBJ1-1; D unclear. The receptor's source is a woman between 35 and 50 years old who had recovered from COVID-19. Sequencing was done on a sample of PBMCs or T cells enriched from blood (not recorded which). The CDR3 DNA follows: TGTGCCAGCAGCCCAGAGCGGAGGTACACTGAAGCTTTCTTT. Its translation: CASSPERRYTEAFF.